This paragraph reports one TCR beta chain. Its specific antigen is unknown. No quality values exist for individual bases; no much larger clone is one base distant. These data originate in a study of chemoradiotherapy in HPV16-positive cancers (dated by TCRdb to between 2021 and 2022). Broadly, across the study: Candidate HPV-specific T-cell clones and common TCR motifs were defined by functional T-cell assays performed on cells from two HPV16-positive patients. The study set out to ask whether T-cell immunity against the HPV oncoproteins E6 and E7 changes over the course of chemoradiotherapy and whether that immunity affects survival. The candidate HPV-specific TCRs and motifs were then tracked in TCR repertoires from more than 85 patients with HPV-related cancers.

Study-wide conclusions, independent of this receptor: The functional definition of HPV-specific T cells was derived from only a couple of HPV16-positive patients, and the survival association was reported for HPV16-positive patients. In HPV16-positive patients, expansion of HPV-responsive T cells during chemoradiotherapy was found to be associated with improved recurrence-free survival. Expansion of candidate HPV-specific clones and E7-related TCR motifs was observed in the tumor microenvironment during treatment, whereas no such expansion was observed for non-HPV-specific T cells.

The library was generated by the immunoSEQ multiplex PCR assay. TCRdb retrieved this table from immuneACCESS and kept in-frame rearrangements only. Not all clones are present; in checked studies, unresolved V genes account for under half, and no reason is known for the remainder. The sample profile shows 7,500 to 8,000 clones; about 88% of them were found once. Of the sample, around 3.2% is held by the ten largest clones. Spanning cysteine to phenylalanine, the CDR3 consists of 14 amino acids. Here the CDR3 DNA is all that survives: 42 bases in frame from base 1. CDR1 and CDR2 (MNHNS, SASEGT) derive from the germline V gene. Trimming takes 1 base from V and 6 bases from J, and the germline ends sit 7 bases apart. Repertoires were sampled repeatedly over the course of chemoradiotherapy so that clonal expansion in the tumor microenvironment could be followed.

This sequence was found in a human donor with HPV-associated anogenital cancer. The sequence joins TRBV6-1 to TRBJ1-6; the D gene remains uncertain. Sample: tumor tissue, taken from a patient who underwent chemoradiotherapy. The DNA sequence is as follows: TGTGCCAGCAGTGAAGGAAACAGTAATTCACCCCTCCACTTT. This codes for CASSEGNSNSPLHF.